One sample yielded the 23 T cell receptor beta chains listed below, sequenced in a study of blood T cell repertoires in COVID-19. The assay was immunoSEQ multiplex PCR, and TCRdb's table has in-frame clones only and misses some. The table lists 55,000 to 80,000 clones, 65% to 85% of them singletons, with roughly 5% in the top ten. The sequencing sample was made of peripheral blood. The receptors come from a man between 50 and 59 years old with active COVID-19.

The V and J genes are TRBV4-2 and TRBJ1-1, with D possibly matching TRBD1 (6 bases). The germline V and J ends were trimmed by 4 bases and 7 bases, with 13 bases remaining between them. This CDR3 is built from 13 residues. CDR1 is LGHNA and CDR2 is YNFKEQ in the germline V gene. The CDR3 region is CASSPGVRLEAFF. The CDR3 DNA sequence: TGTGCCAGCAGCCCAGGGGTGCGGCTTGAAGCTTTCTTT.

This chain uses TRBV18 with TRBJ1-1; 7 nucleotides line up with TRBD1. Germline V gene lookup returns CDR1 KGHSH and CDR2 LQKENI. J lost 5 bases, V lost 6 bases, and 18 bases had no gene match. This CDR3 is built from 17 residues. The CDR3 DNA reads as TGTGCCAGCTCGCCCAGACAGGGTTCGGAGCGTTGGACTGAAGCTTTCTTT. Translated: CASSPRQGSERWTEAFF.

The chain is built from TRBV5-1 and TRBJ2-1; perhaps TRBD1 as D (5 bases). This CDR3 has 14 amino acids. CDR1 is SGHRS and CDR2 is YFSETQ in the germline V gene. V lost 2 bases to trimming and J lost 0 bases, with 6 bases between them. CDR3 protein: CASSFQGSYNEQFF. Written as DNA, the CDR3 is TGCGCCAGCAGCTTCCAGGGCTCCTACAATGAGCAGTTCTTC. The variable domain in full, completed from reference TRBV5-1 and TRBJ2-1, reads KAGVTQTPRYLIKTRGQQVTLSCSPISGHRSVSWYQQTPGQGLQFLFEYFSETQRNKGNFPGRFSGRQFSNSRSEMNVSTLELGDSALYLCASSFQGSYNEQFFGPGTRLTVL.

DNA of the CDR3: TGCGCCAGCAGCTTGGAGGACAGCTCTAGCACAGATACGCAGTATTTT. It yields the protein CASSLEDSSSTDTQYF. The chain carries TRBV5-1 and TRBJ2-3; TRBD1 is a possible D gene (6 bases). This CDR3 contains 16 residues. CDR1 and CDR2 from the germline V gene are SGHRS and YFSETQ. The V end lost 0 bases, the J end lost 0 bases, and 11 bases lay between the germline ends.

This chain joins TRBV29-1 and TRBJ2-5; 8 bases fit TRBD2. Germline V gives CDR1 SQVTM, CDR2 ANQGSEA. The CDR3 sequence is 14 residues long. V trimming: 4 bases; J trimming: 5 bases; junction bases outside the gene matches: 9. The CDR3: CSVAVSGDGETQYF. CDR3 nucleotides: TGCAGCGTTGCGGTTAGCGGGGATGGCGAGACCCAGTACTTC.

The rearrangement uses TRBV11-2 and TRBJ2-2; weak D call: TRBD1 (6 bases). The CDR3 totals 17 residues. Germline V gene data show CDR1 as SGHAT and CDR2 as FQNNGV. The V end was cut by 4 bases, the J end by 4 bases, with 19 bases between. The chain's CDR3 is CASSSPPPGAGTGELFF. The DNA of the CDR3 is TGTGCCAGCAGCTCACCCCCGCCAGGGGCGGGCACCGGGGAGCTGTTTTTT.

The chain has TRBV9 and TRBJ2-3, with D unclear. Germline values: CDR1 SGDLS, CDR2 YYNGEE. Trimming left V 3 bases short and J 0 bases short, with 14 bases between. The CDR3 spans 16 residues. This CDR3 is CASSGLLTSSTDTQYF. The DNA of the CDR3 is TGTGCCAGCAGCGGACTTCTGACCTCTAGCACAGATACGCAGTATTTT. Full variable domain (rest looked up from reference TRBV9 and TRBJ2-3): DSGVTQTPKHLITATGQRVTLRCSPRSGDLSVYWYQQSLDQGLQFLIQYYNGEERAKGNILERFSAQQFPDLHSELNLSSLELGDSALYFCASSGLLTSSTDTQYFGPGTRLTVL.

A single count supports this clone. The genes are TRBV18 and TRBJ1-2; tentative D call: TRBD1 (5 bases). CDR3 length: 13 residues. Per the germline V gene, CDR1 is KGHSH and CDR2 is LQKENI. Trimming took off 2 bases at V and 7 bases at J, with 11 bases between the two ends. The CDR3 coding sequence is TGTGCCAGCTCACCAGGGCAGGGCCTTGGCTACACCTTC. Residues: CASSPGQGLGYTF.

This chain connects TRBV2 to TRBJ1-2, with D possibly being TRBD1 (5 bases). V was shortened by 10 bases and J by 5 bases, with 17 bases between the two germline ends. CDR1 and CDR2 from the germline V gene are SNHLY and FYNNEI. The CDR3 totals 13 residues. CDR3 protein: CATSGGALYGYTF. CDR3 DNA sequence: TGTGCCACCTCTGGCGGGGCGCTGTATGGCTACACCTTC.

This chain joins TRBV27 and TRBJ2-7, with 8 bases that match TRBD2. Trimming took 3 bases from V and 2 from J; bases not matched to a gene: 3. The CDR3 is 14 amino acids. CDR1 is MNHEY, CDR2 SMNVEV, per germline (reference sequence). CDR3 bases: TGTGCCAGCAGTTTCTTGGGACTAGCCTACGAGCAGTACTTC. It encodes CASSFLGLAYEQYF.

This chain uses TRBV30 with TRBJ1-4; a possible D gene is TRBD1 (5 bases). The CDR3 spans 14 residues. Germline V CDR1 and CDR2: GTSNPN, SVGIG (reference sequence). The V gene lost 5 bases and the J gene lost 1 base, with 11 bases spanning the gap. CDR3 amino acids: CAWGEGVTNEKLFF. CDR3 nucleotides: TGTGCCTGGGGAGAAGGGGTAACTAATGAAAAACTGTTTTTT.

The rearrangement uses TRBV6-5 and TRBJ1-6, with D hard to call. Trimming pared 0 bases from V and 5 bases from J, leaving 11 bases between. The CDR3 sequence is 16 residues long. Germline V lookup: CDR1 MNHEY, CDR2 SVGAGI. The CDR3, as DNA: TGTGCCAGCAGTTACTCGTCGAGACATCATAATTCACCCCTCCACTTT. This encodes CASSYSSRHHNSPLHF.

The CDR3 sequence: CASSPGDTDTQYF. DNA of the CDR3: TGTGCCAGCAGCCCCGGGGACACAGATACGCAGTATTTT. The chain is built from TRBV7-9 and TRBJ2-3; tentative D call: TRBD2 (5 bases). The germline gives CDR1 SEHNR, CDR2 FQNEAQ (reference sequence). This CDR3 is 13 amino acids long. V lost 5 bases, J lost 2 bases, and 8 bases lay in between.

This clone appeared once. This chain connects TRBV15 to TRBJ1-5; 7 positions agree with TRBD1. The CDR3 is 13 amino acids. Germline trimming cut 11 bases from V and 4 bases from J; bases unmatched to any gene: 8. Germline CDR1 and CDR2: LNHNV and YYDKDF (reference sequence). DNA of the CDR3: TGTGCCCCGCCGCTCAGGGGGAATCAGCCCCAGCATTTT. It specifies CAPPLRGNQPQHF.

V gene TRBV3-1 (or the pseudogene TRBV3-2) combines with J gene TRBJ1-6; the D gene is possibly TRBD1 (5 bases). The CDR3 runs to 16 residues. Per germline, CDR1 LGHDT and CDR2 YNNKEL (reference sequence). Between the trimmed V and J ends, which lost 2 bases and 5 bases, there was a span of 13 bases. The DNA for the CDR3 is TGTGCCAGCAGCCAATCAGGGCAATGGGATAATTCACCCCTCCACTTT. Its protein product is CASSQSGQWDNSPLHF.

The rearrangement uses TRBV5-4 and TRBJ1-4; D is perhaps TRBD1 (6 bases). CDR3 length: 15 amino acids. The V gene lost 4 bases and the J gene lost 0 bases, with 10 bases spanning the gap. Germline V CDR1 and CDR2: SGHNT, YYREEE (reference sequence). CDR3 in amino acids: CASSRTGPTNEKLFF. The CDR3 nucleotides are TGTGCCAGCAGCCGTACAGGGCCAACTAATGAAAAACTGTTTTTT.

This CDR3 reads CASSRNRGSTNEKLFF. CDR3 nucleotides: TGTGCCAGCTCACGGAACAGGGGTTCAACTAATGAAAAACTGTTTTTT. The rearrangement links TRBV18 to TRBJ1-4, with 7 bases aligning to TRBD1. V was clipped by 4 bases and J by 0 bases; unmatched bases: 5. CDR3 length: 16 residues. CDR1 and CDR2 from the germline V gene are KGHSH and LQKENI.

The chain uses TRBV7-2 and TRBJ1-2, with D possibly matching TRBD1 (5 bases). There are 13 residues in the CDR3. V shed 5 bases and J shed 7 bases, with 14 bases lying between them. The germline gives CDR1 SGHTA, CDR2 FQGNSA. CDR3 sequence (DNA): TGTGCCAGCAGCCCTGGACACCGCTCTGGCTACACCTTC. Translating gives CASSPGHRSGYTF.

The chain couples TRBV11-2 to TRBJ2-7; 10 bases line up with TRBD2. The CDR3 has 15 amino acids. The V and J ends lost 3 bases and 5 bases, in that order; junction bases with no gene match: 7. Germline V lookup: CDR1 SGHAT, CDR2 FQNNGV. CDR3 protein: CASSFSGRAIDEQYF. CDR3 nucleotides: TGTGCCAGCAGCTTCAGCGGGAGGGCCATCGACGAGCAGTACTTC.

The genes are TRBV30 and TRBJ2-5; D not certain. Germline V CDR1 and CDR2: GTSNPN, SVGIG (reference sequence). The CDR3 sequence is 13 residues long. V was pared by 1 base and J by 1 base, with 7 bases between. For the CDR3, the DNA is TGTGCCTGGAGTGAAACTACCCAAGAGACCCAGTACTTC. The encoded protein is CAWSETTQETQYF.

The CDR3 loop reads CASSPIRGQRTDTQYF. The CDR3 DNA follows: TGTGCCAGCTCACCTATCAGGGGGCAGAGGACAGATACGCAGTATTTT. The rearrangement joins TRBV18 to TRBJ2-3; 8 bases agree with TRBD1. Germline trimming cut 3 bases from V and 3 bases from J; bases unmatched to any gene: 8. The length of the CDR3 is 16 residues. CDR1 and CDR2 (germline): KGHSH, LQKENI.

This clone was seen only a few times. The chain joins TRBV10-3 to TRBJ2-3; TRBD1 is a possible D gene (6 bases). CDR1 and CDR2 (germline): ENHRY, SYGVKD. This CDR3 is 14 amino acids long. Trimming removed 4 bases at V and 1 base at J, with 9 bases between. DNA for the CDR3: TGTGCCATCAGTGTATCAGGGGGCACAGATACGCAGTATTTT. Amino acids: CAISVSGGTDTQYF.

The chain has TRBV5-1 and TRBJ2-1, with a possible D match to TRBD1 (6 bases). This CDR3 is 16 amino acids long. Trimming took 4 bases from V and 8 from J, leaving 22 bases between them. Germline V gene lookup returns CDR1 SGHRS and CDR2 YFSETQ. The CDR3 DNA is TGCGCCAGCAGCCGGATCACAGGGTCGGTGTTCCATGAGCAGTTCTTC. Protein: CASSRITGSVFHEQFF.